This TCR beta chain was sequenced in a study of T cells in Graves' hyperthyroidism and ophthalmopathy. There are many counts of this clonotype. RNA transcripts provided the source from which TCR beta CDR3 regions were amplified. First-round RT-PCR of the TCR CDR3 relied on the HTBI primer set. TCRdb itself ran the multiplex PCR reads through MiXCR, one entry per CDR3 protein. Of about 710,000 distinct CDR3 sequences in the sample, 16% were seen once. Exclusion followed for patients with uncontrolled infection, other autoimmune disease, pregnancy or lactation. Orbital computed tomography and thyroid ultrasound, together with serum TRAb and thyroxine and clinical symptoms, were used for diagnoses. Per the germline V gene, CDR1 is MDHEN and CDR2 is SYDVKM. With 5 bases clipped from V and 6 bases from J, the junction kept 4 bases outside the gene matches. The CDR3 runs to 13 residues.

The TCR was taken from a man aged 18 to 35 with Graves' hyperthyroidism. This rearrangement joins TRBV28 to TRBJ2-7; 10 bases are shared with TRBD1. Sequencing was done on a sample of blood. CDR3 region: CASSGTGVREQYF. The CDR3 DNA follows: TGTGCCAGCAGTGGGACAGGGGTTCGCGAGCAGTACTTC.